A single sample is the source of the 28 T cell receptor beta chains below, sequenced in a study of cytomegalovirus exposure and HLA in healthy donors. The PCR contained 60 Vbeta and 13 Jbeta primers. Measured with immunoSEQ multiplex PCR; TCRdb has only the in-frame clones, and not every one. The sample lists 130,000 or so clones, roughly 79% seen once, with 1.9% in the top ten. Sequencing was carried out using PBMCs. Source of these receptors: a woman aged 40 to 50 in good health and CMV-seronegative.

The CDR3 protein is CASSLTGGAGVGFNEQFF. CDR3 nucleotides: TGTGCCAGCAGCTTAACGGGGGGAGCGGGAGTGGGGTTCAATGAGCAGTTCTTC. The rearrangement uses TRBV7-3 and TRBJ2-1; TRBD2 matches at 8 bases. The CDR3 consists of 18 residues. Germline lookup yields CDR1 SGHTA and CDR2 FQGTGA. With V trimmed by 0 bases and J by 6 bases, 13 bases remained unmatched.

CDR3 in amino acids: CASSGSLEVGTEAFF. CDR3 sequence (DNA): TGCGCCAGCAGTGGTTCTTTGGAGGTGGGCACTGAAGCTTTCTTT. The chain has TRBV10-1 and TRBJ1-1; the D is unclear. In germline, CDR1 is WNHNN, CDR2 SYGVQD (reference sequence). This CDR3 has 15 residues. The ends were cut back, 4 bases at V and 4 bases at J, with 16 bases in the middle.

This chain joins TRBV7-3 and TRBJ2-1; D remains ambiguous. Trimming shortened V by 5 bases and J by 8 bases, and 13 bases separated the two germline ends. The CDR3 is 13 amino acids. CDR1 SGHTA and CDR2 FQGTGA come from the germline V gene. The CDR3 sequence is CASSQEPEDEQFF. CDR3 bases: TGTGCCAGCAGCCAAGAGCCCGAAGATGAGCAGTTCTTC.

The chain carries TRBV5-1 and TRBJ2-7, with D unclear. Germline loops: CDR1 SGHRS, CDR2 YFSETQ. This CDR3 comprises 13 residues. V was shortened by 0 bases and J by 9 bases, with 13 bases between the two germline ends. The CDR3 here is CASSLEVQAGQYF. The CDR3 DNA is TGCGCCAGCAGCTTGGAGGTACAAGCAGGGCAGTACTTC.

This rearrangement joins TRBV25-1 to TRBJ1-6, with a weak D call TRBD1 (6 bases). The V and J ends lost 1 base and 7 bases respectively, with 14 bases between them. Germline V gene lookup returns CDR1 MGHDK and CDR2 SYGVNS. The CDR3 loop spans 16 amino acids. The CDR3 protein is CASSEFGGGMNSPLHF. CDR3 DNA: TGTGCCAGCAGTGAATTTGGTGGGGGCATGAATTCACCCCTCCACTTT.

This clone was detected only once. CDR3 amino acids: CASSVNRVPNIQYF. CDR3 nucleotides: TGTGCCAGCAGTGTTAACAGGGTCCCTAACATTCAGTACTTC. V usage is TRBV25-1 and J usage is TRBJ2-4, with D possibly being TRBD1 (6 bases). The CDR3 contains 14 residues. Germline lookup yields CDR1 MGHDK and CDR2 SYGVNS. Deletions cut 4 bases from V and 7 bases from J, with 14 bases between.

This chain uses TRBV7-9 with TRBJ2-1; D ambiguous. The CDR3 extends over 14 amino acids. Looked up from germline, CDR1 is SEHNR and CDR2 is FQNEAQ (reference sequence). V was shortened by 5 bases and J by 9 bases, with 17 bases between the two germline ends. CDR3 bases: TGTGCCAGCAGCACCTTACACAGATTGGGTGAGCAGTTCTTC. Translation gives CASSTLHRLGEQFF.

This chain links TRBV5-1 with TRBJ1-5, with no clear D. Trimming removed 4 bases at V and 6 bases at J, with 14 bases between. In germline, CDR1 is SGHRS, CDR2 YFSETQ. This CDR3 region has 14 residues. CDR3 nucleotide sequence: TGCGCCAGCAGCCCCGGGGATAGGAGTCAGCCCCAGCATTTT. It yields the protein CASSPGDRSQPQHF.

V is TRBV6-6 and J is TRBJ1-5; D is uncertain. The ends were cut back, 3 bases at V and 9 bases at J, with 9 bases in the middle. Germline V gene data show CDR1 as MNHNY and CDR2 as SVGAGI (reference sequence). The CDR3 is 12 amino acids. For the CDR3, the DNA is TGTGCCAGCAGTTATGGGTCGGGGCCCCAGCATTTT. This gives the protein CASSYGSGPQHF.

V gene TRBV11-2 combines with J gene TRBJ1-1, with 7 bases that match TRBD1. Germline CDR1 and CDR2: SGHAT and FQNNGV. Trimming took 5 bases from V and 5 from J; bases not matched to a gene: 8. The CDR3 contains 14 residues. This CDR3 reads CASSVDRVGTEAFF. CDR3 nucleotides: TGTGCCAGCAGCGTCGACAGGGTCGGGACTGAAGCTTTCTTT.

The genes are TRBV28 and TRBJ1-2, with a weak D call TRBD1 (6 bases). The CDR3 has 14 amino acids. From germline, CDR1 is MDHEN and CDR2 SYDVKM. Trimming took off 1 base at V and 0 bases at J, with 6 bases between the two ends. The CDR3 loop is CASSLSGANYGYTF. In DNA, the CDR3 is TGTGCCAGCAGTTTATCAGGGGCTAACTATGGCTACACCTTC.

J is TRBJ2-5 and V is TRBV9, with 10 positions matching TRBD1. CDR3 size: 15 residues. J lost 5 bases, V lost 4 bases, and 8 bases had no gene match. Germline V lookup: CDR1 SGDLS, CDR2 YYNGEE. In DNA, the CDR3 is TGTGCCAGCAGCACGGACAGGGGGAGGGAGGAGACCCAGTACTTC. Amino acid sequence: CASSTDRGREETQYF.

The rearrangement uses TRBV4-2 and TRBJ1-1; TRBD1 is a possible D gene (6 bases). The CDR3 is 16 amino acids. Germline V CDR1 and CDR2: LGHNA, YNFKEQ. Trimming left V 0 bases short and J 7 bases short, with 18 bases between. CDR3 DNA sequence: TGTGCCAGCAGCCAAGATATGCGCAGGGGCGCGGATGAAGCTTTCTTT. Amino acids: CASSQDMRRGADEAFF.

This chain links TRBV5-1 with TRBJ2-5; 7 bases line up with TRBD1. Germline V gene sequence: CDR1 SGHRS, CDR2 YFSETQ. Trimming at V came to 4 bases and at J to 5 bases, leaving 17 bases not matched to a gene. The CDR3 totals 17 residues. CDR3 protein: CASSPLGTAGGLETQYF. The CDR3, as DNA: TGCGCCAGCAGCCCCCTGGGTACAGCAGGGGGATTGGAGACCCAGTACTTC.

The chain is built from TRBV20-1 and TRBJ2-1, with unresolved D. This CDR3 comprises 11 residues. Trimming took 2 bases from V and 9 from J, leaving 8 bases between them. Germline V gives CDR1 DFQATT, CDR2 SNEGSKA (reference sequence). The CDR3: CSARNKSEQFF. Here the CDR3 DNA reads TGCAGTGCTAGAAACAAAAGTGAGCAGTTCTTC.

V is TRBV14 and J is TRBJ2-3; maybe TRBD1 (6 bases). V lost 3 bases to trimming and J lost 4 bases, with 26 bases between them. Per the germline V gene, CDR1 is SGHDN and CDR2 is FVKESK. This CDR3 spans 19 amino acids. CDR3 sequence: CASSHHTNDRRPPADTQYF. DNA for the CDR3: TGTGCCAGCAGCCATCATACCAATGACAGGCGGCCCCCCGCAGATACGCAGTATTTT.

CDR3 sequence: CASRGAGVTDTQYF. The CDR3 bases are TGTGCCAGCAGGGGAGCGGGAGTCACAGATACGCAGTATTTT. V and J are TRBV27 and TRBJ2-3; 8 bases agree with TRBD2. This CDR3 has 14 amino acids. Per the germline V gene, CDR1 is MNHEY and CDR2 is SMNVEV (reference sequence). The ends lost 6 bases at V and 2 bases at J; junction bases unmatched: 4.

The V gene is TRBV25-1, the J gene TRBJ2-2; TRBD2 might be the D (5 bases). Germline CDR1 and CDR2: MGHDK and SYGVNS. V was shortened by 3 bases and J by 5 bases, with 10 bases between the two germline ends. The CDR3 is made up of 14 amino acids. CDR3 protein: CASSDTRGTGELFF. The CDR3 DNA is TGTGCCAGCAGTGATACTAGAGGGACCGGGGAGCTGTTTTTT.

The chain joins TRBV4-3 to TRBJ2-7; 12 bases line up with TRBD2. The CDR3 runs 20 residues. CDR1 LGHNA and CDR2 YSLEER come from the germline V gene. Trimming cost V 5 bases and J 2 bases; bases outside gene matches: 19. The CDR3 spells CASSTRLSSGRATFPYEQYF. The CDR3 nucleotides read TGCGCCAGCAGCACCCGTCTATCTAGCGGGAGGGCCACGTTCCCCTACGAGCAGTACTTC.

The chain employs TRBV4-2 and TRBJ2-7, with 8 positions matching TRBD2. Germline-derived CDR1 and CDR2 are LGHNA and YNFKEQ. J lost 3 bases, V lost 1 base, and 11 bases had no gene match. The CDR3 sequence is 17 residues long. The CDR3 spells CASSQVRLREGSYEQYF. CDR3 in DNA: TGTGCCAGCAGCCAAGTTCGTCTCCGGGAGGGGAGCTACGAGCAGTACTTC.

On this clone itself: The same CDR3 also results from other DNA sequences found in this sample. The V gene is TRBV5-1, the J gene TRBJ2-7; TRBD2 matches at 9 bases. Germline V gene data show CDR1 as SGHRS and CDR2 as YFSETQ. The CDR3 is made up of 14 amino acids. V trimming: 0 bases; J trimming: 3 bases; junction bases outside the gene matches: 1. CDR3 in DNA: TGCGCCAGCAGCTTGGAACTAGCGGGCTACGAGCAGTACTTC. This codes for CASSLELAGYEQYF.

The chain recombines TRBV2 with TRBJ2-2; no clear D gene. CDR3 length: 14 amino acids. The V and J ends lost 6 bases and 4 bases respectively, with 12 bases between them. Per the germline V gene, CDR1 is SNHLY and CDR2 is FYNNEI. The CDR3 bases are TGTGCCAGCAGGACCATCTTAGCCACCGGGGAGCTGTTTTTT. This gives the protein CASRTILATGELFF.

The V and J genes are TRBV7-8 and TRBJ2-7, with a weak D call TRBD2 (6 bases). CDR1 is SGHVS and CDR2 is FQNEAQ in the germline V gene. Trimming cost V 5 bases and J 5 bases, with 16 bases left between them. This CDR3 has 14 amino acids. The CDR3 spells CASSPMTSLDEQYF. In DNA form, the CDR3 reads TGTGCCAGCAGCCCGATGACTAGTTTAGACGAGCAGTACTTC.

In DNA form, the CDR3 reads TGCGCCAGCAGCCAATACCTGGGACAGGGGGGATCATCGGGACGAGAGACCCAGTACTTC. Amino acids: CASSQYLGQGGSSGRETQYF. The chain combines TRBV4-1 with TRBJ2-5, with 11 nucleotides matching TRBD1. Losses at the gene ends were 2 bases for V and 4 bases for J; bases not matched to a gene: 18. The germline gives CDR1 MGHRA, CDR2 YSYEKL. The CDR3 runs 20 residues.

The CDR3 loop reads CAILQGDGEKLFF. CDR3 nucleotide sequence: TGTGCCATACTACAGGGAGATGGGGAAAAACTGTTTTTT. The chain uses TRBV6-6 and TRBJ1-4; D possibly corresponds to TRBD1 (6 bases). This CDR3 has 13 amino acids. Germline loops: CDR1 MNHNY, CDR2 SVGAGI (reference sequence). V was pared by 10 bases and J by 8 bases, with 17 bases between.

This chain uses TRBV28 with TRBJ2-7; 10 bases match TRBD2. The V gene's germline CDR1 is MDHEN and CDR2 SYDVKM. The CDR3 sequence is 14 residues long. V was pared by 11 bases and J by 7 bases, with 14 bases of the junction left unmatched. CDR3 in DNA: TGTGCCGGTTGCCCAGCGGGAGGGCCGGAAGAGCAGTACTTC. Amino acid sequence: CAGCPAGGPEEQYF.

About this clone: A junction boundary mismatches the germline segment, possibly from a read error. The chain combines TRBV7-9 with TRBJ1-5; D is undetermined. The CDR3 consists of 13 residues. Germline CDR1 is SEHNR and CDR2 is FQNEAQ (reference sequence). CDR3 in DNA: TGTGCCAGCAGCCGACCCCCTCCAGGCGTAATTCTATTT. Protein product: CASSRPPPGVILF.

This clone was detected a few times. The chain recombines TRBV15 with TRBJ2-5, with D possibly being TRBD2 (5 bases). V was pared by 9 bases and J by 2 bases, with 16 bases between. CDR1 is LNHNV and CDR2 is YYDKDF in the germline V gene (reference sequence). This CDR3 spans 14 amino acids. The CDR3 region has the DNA TGTGCCACGAGGGTTTTGATAAGTCAAGAGACCCAGTACTTC. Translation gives CATRVLISQETQYF.